This is a list of T cell receptor beta chains from one sample in a study of blood T cells in healthy people across ages. MiXCR, run by TCRdb on the 5' RACE reads, gives a single entry per CDR3 protein. There are about a million distinct CDR3 sequences in the sample; 51% occur only once, and about 20% lies in the top ten. Sequences were obtained from blood. The receptors come from a woman aged 60 to 75 in good health. The CDR3 runs from the conserved cysteine through the conserved F or W. A D gene is named only where the DNA matches it firmly. Clone size is given for some rows only: seen once, a few or many times, or a class if the clone is expanded.

clone size | J gene | V gene | D gene | CDR3 protein | CDR3 DNA
. | TRBJ2-3 | TRBV6-2/TRBV6-3 | TRBD1 | CASSIGTVTQYF | TGTGCCAGCAGTATCGGGACAGTTACGCAGTATTTT
. | TRBJ2-5 | TRBV28 | . | CASTLRDAYNEQYF | TGTGCCAGCACCCTCAGGGACGCGTACAATGAGCAGTACTTC
. | TRBJ2-7 | TRBV28 | TRBD1 | CASSYSTVGQGIYEQYF | TGTGCCAGCAGTTACTCCACGGTGGGACAGGGGATCTACGAGCAGTACTTC
. | TRBJ1-1 | TRBV7-8 | . | CAGSLRLRQTMNTEAFF | TGTGCCGGCAGCTTAAGGTTGAGACAGACCATGAACACTGAAGCTTTCTTT
. | TRBJ2-3 | TRBV7-2 | TRBD2 | CASSLDATSGRSTDTQYF | TGTGCCAGCAGCTTAGACGCGACTAGCGGGAGGAGCACAGATACGCAGTATTTT
. | TRBJ1-2 | TRBV4-2 | . | CASSQDKPPNYGYTF | TGTGCCAGCAGCCAAGATAAACCTCCTAACTATGGCTACACCTTC
few | TRBJ2-1 | TRBV29-1 | TRBD2 | CSVQGLAGDNEQFF | TGCAGCGTTCAGGGACTAGCGGGAGACAATGAGCAGTTCTTC
. | TRBJ2-5 | TRBV11-2 | . | CASGTGVGVETQYF | TGTGCCAGCGGAACGGGGGTGGGAGTTGAGACCCAGTACTTC
few | TRBJ2-7 | TRBV14 | . | CASSLVGRQYF | TGTGCCAGCAGCTTAGTTGGTCGGCAGTACTTC
. | TRBJ2-7 | TRBV20-1 | . | CSARDTYEQYF | TGCAGTGCTAGAGACACGTACGAGCAGTACTTC
. | TRBJ2-7 | TRBV5-1 | . | CASSPSGLAAEQYF | TGCGCCAGCAGCCCTTCCGGGTTAGCTGCCGAGCAGTACTTC
. | TRBJ2-3 | TRBV4-1 | . | CASSRSQGGFSTDTQYF | TGCGCCAGCAGCCGATCACAGGGCGGGTTTAGCACAGATACGCAGTATTTT
. | TRBJ1-4 | TRBV20-1 | . | CSARPTPGGEKLFF | TGCAGTGCTAGACCGACCCCGGGGGGAGAAAAACTGTTTTTT
once | TRBJ2-7 | TRBV28 | . | CASSRRVPLPLYEQYF | TGTGCCAGCAGCCGACGGGTTCCTCTTCCATTGTACGAGCAGTACTTC
. | TRBJ2-3 | TRBV20-1 | TRBD2 | CSALPGLAGVSDTQYF | TGCAGTGCTCTCCCGGGACTAGCGGGAGTCTCAGATACGCAGTATTTT
. | TRBJ2-1 | TRBV7-9 | TRBD2 | CASSPSGYCNEQFF | TGTGCCAGCAGCCCTAGCGGCTACTGCAATGAGCAGTTCTTC
. | TRBJ2-3 | TRBV11-2 | . | CASSLGIRTYTDTQYF | TGTGCCAGCAGCTTAGGGATACGGACCTACACAGATACGCAGTATTTT
. | TRBJ2-3 | TRBV3-1 | TRBD1 | CASSQETGEQDTQYF | TGTGCCAGCAGCCAAGAAACAGGGGAGCAGGATACGCAGTATTTT
few | TRBJ2-5 | TRBV2 | . | CASKVETQYF | TGTGCCAGCAAGGTGGAGACCCAGTACTTC
. | TRBJ1-5 | TRBV27 | . | CASSLSWTGNQPQHF | TGTGCCAGCAGTTTATCTTGGACGGGGAATCAGCCCCAGCATTTT
once | TRBJ2-1 | TRBV10-3 | . | CAISETPAASPTNEQFF | TGTGCCATCAGTGAGACCCCTGCCGCGTCGCCCACCAATGAGCAGTTCTTC
few | TRBJ2-3 | TRBV29-1 | . | CSVASGQTLDTQYF | TGCAGCGTAGCTAGCGGACAGACACTTGATACGCAGTATTTT
. | TRBJ2-7 | TRBV7-9 | . | CASSLLAGVAYEQYF | TGTGCCAGCAGCTTACTGGCAGGGGTAGCCTACGAGCAGTACTTC
. | TRBJ2-7 | TRBV20-1 | TRBD1 | CSARRDRVLYGQYF | TGCAGTGCTCGGCGGGACAGGGTTCTCTACGGGCAGTACTTC
once | TRBJ2-4 | TRBV28 | TRBD1 | CASRGQGTLLWGNIQYF | TGTGCCAGCAGGGGACAGGGGACCCTCCTCTGGGGAAACATTCAGTACTTC
few | TRBJ2-1 | TRBV20-1 | . | CSSGPRAYNEQFF | TGCAGTTCTGGACCCAGGGCCTACAATGAGCAGTTCTTC
. | TRBJ1-1 | TRBV10-3 | . | CAISGFSQGSTEAFF | TGTGCCATCAGTGGGTTTAGCCAGGGGTCCACTGAAGCTTTCTTT
. | TRBJ1-3 | TRBV29-1 | . | CSVWQTSSSGNTIYF | TGCAGCGTTTGGCAGACAAGCAGCTCTGGAAACACCATATATTTT
. | TRBJ2-3 | TRBV20-1 | TRBD2 | CSASNGLAEPSTDTQYF | TGCAGTGCTTCGAACGGACTAGCGGAGCCTAGCACAGATACGCAGTATTTT
. | TRBJ1-5 | TRBV6-6 | TRBD1 | CASSYGATGVGNQPQHF | TGTGCCAGCAGTTACGGCGCGACAGGGGTGGGCAATCAGCCCCAGCATTTT
. | TRBJ2-1 | TRBV28 | TRBD2 | CASSSRKLAGPGEQFF | TGTGCCAGCAGTTCTAGGAAACTAGCGGGACCCGGTGAGCAGTTCTTC
. | TRBJ2-7 | TRBV20-1 | . | CSAAPAYEQYF | TGCAGTGCTGCGCCCGCCTACGAGCAGTACTTC
. | TRBJ1-2 | TRBV7-2 | . | CASSLGRYYGYTF | TGTGCCAGCAGCTTAGGCAGATACTATGGCTACACCTTC
few | TRBJ2-5 | TRBV7-2 | . | CASSLVGDAFGTQYF | TGTGCCAGCAGCTTAGTGGGGGACGCCTTTGGGACCCAGTACTTC
. | TRBJ1-5 | TRBV4-1 | . | CASSQDQLSGNQPQHF | TGCGCCAGCAGCCAAGACCAGTTGTCGGGTAATCAGCCCCAGCATTTT
few | TRBJ1-4 | TRBV3-1 | . | CASSQAGANEKLFF | TGTGCCAGCAGCCAAGCAGGGGCGAATGAAAAACTGTTTTTT
. | TRBJ1-4 | TRBV6-6 | . | CASSSPGLSNEKLFF | TGTGCCAGCAGCTCGCCGGGACTGAGTAATGAAAAACTGTTTTTT
. | TRBJ2-7 | TRBV29-1 | . | CSVQWSHNEQYF | TGCAGCGTCCAATGGTCCCACAATGAGCAGTACTTC
many | TRBJ2-7 | TRBV20-1 | . | CSAREAGFVDEQYF | TGCAGTGCTAGAGAGGCCGGGTTCGTCGACGAGCAGTACTTC
. | TRBJ2-7 | TRBV29-1 | . | CSVEAGRGHEQYF | TGCAGCGTTGAAGCGGGCAGGGGACACGAGCAGTACTTC
once | TRBJ2-7 | TRBV27 | . | CASSRLVTWAYEQYF | TGTGCCAGCAGCCGACTAGTAACGTGGGCCTACGAGCAGTACTTC
few | TRBJ2-7 | TRBV11-2 | . | CASSLAWSRGTSYEQYF | TGTGCCAGCAGCTTAGCCTGGAGTAGGGGGACCTCCTACGAGCAGTACTTC
. | TRBJ2-2 | TRBV5-1 | . | CASSLLETGELFF | TGCGCCAGCAGCTTGTTGGAGACCGGGGAGCTGTTTTTT
few | TRBJ2-3 | TRBV4-1 | TRBD2 | CASSQDRAGASDTQYF | TGCGCCAGCAGCCAAGATCGAGCGGGAGCCTCAGATACGCAGTATTTT
. | TRBJ2-1 | TRBV20-1 | . | CSASDTETYNEQFF | TGCAGTGCCAGTGACACGGAAACCTACAATGAGCAGTTCTTC
few | TRBJ2-1 | TRBV3-1 | TRBD2 | CASSLGGFSLNEQFF | TGTGCCAGCAGCCTGGGGGGGTTCTCCCTCAATGAGCAGTTCTTC